The rows below give T cell receptor beta chains drawn from one sample of a study of blood T cell repertoires in COVID-19. The data were produced by immunoSEQ multiplex PCR, yet TCRdb's version contains in-frame clones alone and is incomplete. Found here are 210,000 or so clones, around nine tenths of them singletons; the top ten hold approximately 5.6%. Sequencing input: peripheral blood. The receptors shown here come from a middle-aged woman who had recovered from COVID-19. The CDR3 runs from the conserved cysteine through the conserved F or W. A D gene is named only where the DNA matches it firmly. Not all rows give a size; the values are once, few, many and, for expanded clones, a class.

CASSTGTGSVQAFF	-	TRBJ1-1	TRBD1	TRBV6-2/TRBV6-3
CASSLFTQATYEQYF	-	TRBJ2-7	-	TRBV5-5
CATSREKRETQYF	once	TRBJ2-5	-	TRBV15
CASSRQGARDSYNSPLHF	-	TRBJ1-6	TRBD1	TRBV4-2
CASSTVAGGYNEQFF	-	TRBJ2-1	TRBD2	TRBV7-9
CASSEALTSDHYNEQFF	-	TRBJ2-1	TRBD2	TRBV6-1
CASSLGQGGEQETQYF	-	TRBJ2-5	-	TRBV28
CASSPPGQGQPNTEAFF	few	TRBJ1-1	TRBD1	TRBV18
CSVVPHRRESYNEQFF	-	TRBJ2-1	-	TRBV29-1
CASSLGQQETQYF	-	TRBJ2-5	-	TRBV12-3/TRBV12-4
CASKPGQTNTEAFF	-	TRBJ1-1	-	TRBV6-5
CASSRTGSTEETQYF	-	TRBJ2-5	-	TRBV5-1
CASSELGKGANTGELFF	-	TRBJ2-2	-	TRBV25-1
CASSYQGGETQYF	-	TRBJ2-5	-	TRBV7-8
CASSLVVLAGNNEQFF	-	TRBJ2-1	TRBD2	TRBV7-2
CASILEAGSYNEQFF	-	TRBJ2-1	-	TRBV6-6
CASSANTDTQYF	-	TRBJ2-3	-	TRBV21-1
CASSLYSGDRDSTDTQYF	-	TRBJ2-3	TRBD2	TRBV28
CASSHRTSGSFYEQYF	-	TRBJ2-7	TRBD2	TRBV14
CSAGTGGNEQFF	-	TRBJ2-1	TRBD1	TRBV29-1
CASSVIAGGMNEQFF	once	TRBJ2-1	TRBD2	TRBV2
CATSSKGLAAYNEQFF	once	TRBJ2-1	TRBD2	TRBV15
CASSVGLTDTQYF	many	TRBJ2-3	-	TRBV9
CASSDGPGGNQPQHF	-	TRBJ1-5	-	TRBV25-1
CASSLDPTGGTEAFF	-	TRBJ1-1	-	TRBV5-1
CASSQEIRLGQVVTQYF	-	TRBJ2-5	TRBD1	TRBV4-1
CASSPPAGADSPLHF	-	TRBJ1-6	-	TRBV18
CASSWTPSSSYEQYF	-	TRBJ2-7	-	TRBV6-2/TRBV6-3
CASSFGGLAYNEQFF	-	TRBJ2-1	-	TRBV11-2
CASGLVPAYEQYF	-	TRBJ2-7	-	TRBV12-5
CASSLVGAESEKLFF	-	TRBJ1-4	-	TRBV5-1
CASSSWTGDYNEQFF	-	TRBJ2-1	TRBD1	TRBV5-1
CAISAGRIGNTIYF	-	TRBJ1-3	-	TRBV10-3
CVTGQGRFYEQYF	-	TRBJ2-7	TRBD1	TRBV27
CAWDRGLEGEAFF	-	TRBJ1-1	TRBD1	TRBV30
CASSLIGRAMLF	-	TRBJ2-1	-	TRBV25-1
CASSSWGSISNSPLHF	few	TRBJ1-6	-	TRBV27
CASSDWTENNEQFF	-	TRBJ2-1	-	TRBV9
CASSPEAGETQYF	-	TRBJ2-5	-	TRBV7-9
CASSLALTGNSGNTIYF	-	TRBJ1-3	-	TRBV5-1